The present entry profiles one T cell receptor beta chain with its context. This clone's antigen is unknown. Base qualities are not recorded, but no much larger clone differs from it by a single base. The immunoSEQ Assay, a bias-controlled multiplex PCR, was used to amplify TCRbeta CDR3 regions from genomic DNA. In the original analysis: The number of nucleated cells in each sample was estimated by amplification of reference gene primers within the assay. Sequence reads were collapsed and filtered to measure the absolute abundance of every unique TCRbeta CDR3 rearrangement. For each sample, productive Simpson clonality was calculated as the square root of Simpson's diversity index across productive rearrangements. TCRdb obtained this table from immuneACCESS and retained in-frame rearrangements with V and J assigned. These tables miss some clones; where compared with another copy, unresolved V genes account for less than half of the shortfall, and the remainder is unexplained. That table gives V, J and clone size, and the DNA gave D and trimming. The sample table shows more than 400,000 clones, and 80% to 90% are seen once. The top ten clones comprise more than 3% of the sample.

This record belongs to a study of blood T cell repertoires in COVID-19 (dated by TCRdb to the early 2020s). For context, the study as a whole: The collaborator samples originated in the United States, Italy and Spain and spanned the acute and convalescent phases of COVID-19. The prospective study material was composed of cDNA or gDNA derived from T cells, B-cell-depleted T cells, or PBMCs. Subjects who had been exposed to COVID-19, were actively infected with it, or had recovered from it provided the deeply sampled blood TCRbeta repertoires that made up the dataset. A freely available public database, intended as a resource for researchers studying the immune response to SARS-CoV-2, is where the repertoires were released. Samples were obtained from the ongoing ImmuneRACE study (first 160 participants) and from about 1,300 subjects provided by 6 global collaborators. Sample metadata almost always included a de-identified subject ID, COVID-19 status, age in years and sex. HLA class I and class II types, where available, came from metadata supplied by the sample provider rather than from assay-based typing.

The paper's findings and limits, for the study overall: How much clinical and demographic metadata was included differed by source and by participant, and the metadata was provided uncurated.

Collaborating institutions collected whole blood in K2EDTA tubes following their own protocols. For TCRbeta analysis, collaborators shipped samples as frozen whole blood, isolated PBMCs, or DNA extracted from either of those sample types. The receptor was derived from a human donor in a cohort sampled during active COVID-19. Sequencing used peripheral blood.

The sequence in DNA is TGTGCCTCGGAAGGCGGTCTGGGCACAGATACGCAGTATTTT. It is translated as CASEGGLGTDTQYF. In this chain, TRBV30 is recombined with TRBJ2-3; no D gene is confidently identified. Inclusive of the bounding cysteine and phenylalanine, the CDR3 is 14 residues long. Solely the CDR3 DNA is kept, with 42 bases framed from the first base. Looking up the germline V gene (reference sequence) yields CDR1 GTSNPN and CDR2 SVGIG. Trimming removed 7 bases from V and 1 base from J, leaving 15 bases between the germline ends. Joined to the reference TRBV30 and TRBJ2-3 proteins, this CDR3 gives the full variable domain: SQTIHQWPATLVQPVGSPLSLECTVEGTSNPNLYWYRQAAGRGLQLLFYSVGIGQISSEVPQNLSASRPQDRQFILSSKKLLLSDSGFYLCASEGGLGTDTQYFGPGTRLTVL.